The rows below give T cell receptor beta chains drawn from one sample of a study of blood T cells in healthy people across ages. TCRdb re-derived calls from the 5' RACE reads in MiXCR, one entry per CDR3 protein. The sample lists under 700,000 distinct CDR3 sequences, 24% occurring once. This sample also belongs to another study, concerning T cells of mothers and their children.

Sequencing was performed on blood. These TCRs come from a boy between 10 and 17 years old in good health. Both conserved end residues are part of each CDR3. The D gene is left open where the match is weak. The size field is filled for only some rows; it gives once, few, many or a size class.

CDR3aa: CASSEDRGLANYGYTF
CDR3nt: TGTGCCAGCAGTGAAGATAGAGGGTTAGCTAACTATGGCTACACCTTC
v_gene: TRBV2
abundance: -
d_gene: -
j_gene: TRBJ1-2

CDR3aa: CASSYSGAAGVAGELFF
CDR3nt: TGTGCCAGCAGTTACTCGGGCGCGGCGGGAGTCGCCGGGGAGCTGTTTTTT
v_gene: TRBV6-5
abundance: -
d_gene: TRBD2
j_gene: TRBJ2-2

CDR3aa: CASSLEGSTRNNEQFF
CDR3nt: TGTGCCAGCAGCTTAGAAGGGAGTACGAGGAACAATGAGCAGTTCTTC
v_gene: TRBV7-2
abundance: few
d_gene: -
j_gene: TRBJ2-1

CDR3aa: CASSLQGTGELFF
CDR3nt: TGTGCCAGCAGCTTACAGGGTACCGGGGAGCTGTTTTTT
v_gene: TRBV7-6
abundance: many
d_gene: -
j_gene: TRBJ2-2

CDR3aa: CASSRVAGNTDTQYF
CDR3nt: TGTGCCAGCAGCCGAGTAGCGGGGAACACAGATACGCAGTATTTT
v_gene: TRBV7-2
abundance: -
d_gene: TRBD2
j_gene: TRBJ2-3

CDR3aa: CASSYRVGGRETQYF
CDR3nt: TGTGCCAGCAGTTACAGAGTCGGGGGGAGAGAGACCCAGTACTTC
v_gene: TRBV6-2/TRBV6-3
abundance: -
d_gene: TRBD2
j_gene: TRBJ2-5

CDR3aa: CSALGTLSYEQYF
CDR3nt: TGCAGTGCCCTTGGGACCCTCTCCTACGAGCAGTACTTC
v_gene: TRBV20-1
abundance: -
d_gene: -
j_gene: TRBJ2-7

CDR3aa: CASSVKPGLGAYEQYF
CDR3nt: TGTGCCAGCAGTGTCAAACCGGGACTAGGGGCTTACGAGCAGTACTTC
v_gene: TRBV2
abundance: -
d_gene: TRBD2
j_gene: TRBJ2-7

CDR3aa: CSVLEAGAANTGELFF
CDR3nt: TGCAGCGTTCTAGAAGCGGGGGCCGCGAACACCGGGGAGCTGTTTTTT
v_gene: TRBV29-1
abundance: few
d_gene: TRBD2
j_gene: TRBJ2-2

CDR3aa: CASSQSRAFQETQYF
CDR3nt: TGTGCCAGCAGCCAAAGTCGCGCATTCCAAGAGACCCAGTACTTC
v_gene: TRBV4-2
abundance: -
d_gene: -
j_gene: TRBJ2-5

CDR3aa: CARSLGGAYEQYF
CDR3nt: TGTGCCCGCAGCTTGGGCGGGGCCTACGAGCAGTACTTC
v_gene: TRBV5-6
abundance: -
d_gene: -
j_gene: TRBJ2-7

CDR3aa: CASSTDSRSYEQYF
CDR3nt: TGTGCCAGCTCAACAGACAGCCGCTCCTACGAGCAGTACTTC
v_gene: TRBV18
abundance: few
d_gene: -
j_gene: TRBJ2-7

CDR3aa: CSARTDGNQPQHF
CDR3nt: TGCAGTGCTAGAACGGATGGCAATCAGCCCCAGCATTTT
v_gene: TRBV20-1
abundance: few
d_gene: -
j_gene: TRBJ1-5

CDR3aa: CASSRHQETQYF
CDR3nt: TGTGCCAGCAGTAGGCACCAAGAGACCCAGTACTTC
v_gene: TRBV12-3/TRBV12-4
abundance: -
d_gene: -
j_gene: TRBJ2-5

CDR3aa: CASSALGGYTF
CDR3nt: TGTGCCAGCAGCGCGCTAGGCGGCTACACCTTC
v_gene: TRBV9
abundance: many
d_gene: -
j_gene: TRBJ1-2

CDR3aa: CASSPRPADQETQYF
CDR3nt: TGTGCCAGCAGCCCCCGGCCGGCAGACCAAGAGACCCAGTACTTC
v_gene: TRBV7-2
abundance: few
d_gene: -
j_gene: TRBJ2-5

CDR3aa: CASSHSTSGRAIPDTQYF
CDR3nt: TGTGCCAGCAGCCACTCGACTAGCGGGAGGGCCATCCCAGATACGCAGTATTTT
v_gene: TRBV14
abundance: -
d_gene: TRBD2
j_gene: TRBJ2-3

CDR3aa: CASSFGLAVFLGRNEQFF
CDR3nt: TGTGCCAGCAGCTTCGGACTAGCGGTTTTTTTGGGACGGAATGAGCAGTTCTTC
v_gene: TRBV7-2
abundance: few
d_gene: TRBD2
j_gene: TRBJ2-1

CDR3aa: CASSEGGSYQPQHF
CDR3nt: TGTGCCAGCAGTGAAGGCGGTTCGTATCAGCCCCAGCATTTT
v_gene: TRBV6-1
abundance: many
d_gene: -
j_gene: TRBJ1-5

CDR3aa: CASSRLAGLYNEQFF
CDR3nt: TGCGCCAGCAGCCGACTAGCGGGACTCTACAATGAGCAGTTCTTC
v_gene: TRBV4-1
abundance: many
d_gene: TRBD2
j_gene: TRBJ2-1

CDR3aa: CASSVAGTSYEQYF
CDR3nt: TGTGCCAGCAGCGTAGCTGGGACCTCCTACGAGCAGTACTTC
v_gene: TRBV9
abundance: -
d_gene: -
j_gene: TRBJ2-7

CDR3aa: CASSLTSWGTDTQYF
CDR3nt: TGTGCCAGCAGTTTAACTTCCTGGGGTACAGATACGCAGTATTTT
v_gene: TRBV27
abundance: few
d_gene: -
j_gene: TRBJ2-3

CDR3aa: CASSFQGADNSPLHF
CDR3nt: TGCGCCAGCAGCTTTCAGGGGGCAGATAATTCACCCCTCCACTTT
v_gene: TRBV5-1
abundance: -
d_gene: TRBD1
j_gene: TRBJ1-6

CDR3aa: CASRIKTGPKSGSTIYF
CDR3nt: TGTGCCAGCAGGATTAAGACAGGGCCCAAATCTGGAAGCACCATATATTTT
v_gene: TRBV28
abundance: few
d_gene: TRBD1
j_gene: TRBJ1-3

CDR3aa: CASSTLGWGNEQFF
CDR3nt: TGTGCCAGCAGCACACTGGGGTGGGGCAATGAGCAGTTCTTC
v_gene: TRBV7-3
abundance: -
d_gene: -
j_gene: TRBJ2-1

CDR3aa: CASRGGFLSYEQYF
CDR3nt: TGTGCCAGCAGGGGCGGGTTCCTGAGCTACGAGCAGTACTTC
v_gene: TRBV2
abundance: -
d_gene: -
j_gene: TRBJ2-7

CDR3aa: CASSQEVLAGGRETQYF
CDR3nt: TGTGCCAGCAGCCAAGAAGTTCTAGCGGGGGGGCGGGAGACCCAGTACTTC
v_gene: TRBV3-1
abundance: few
d_gene: TRBD2
j_gene: TRBJ2-5

CDR3aa: CASSSLNQRRNTGELFF
CDR3nt: TGTGCCAGCAGCTCCCTCAACCAGCGGAGAAACACCGGGGAGCTGTTTTTT
v_gene: TRBV7-9
abundance: -
d_gene: -
j_gene: TRBJ2-2

CDR3aa: CASSPNGGYNEQFF
CDR3nt: TGTGCCAGCAGCCCAAACGGCGGGTACAATGAGCAGTTCTTC
v_gene: TRBV7-3
abundance: few
d_gene: -
j_gene: TRBJ2-1

CDR3aa: CASSHVGRTDAPYGYTF
CDR3nt: TGCGCCAGCAGCCATGTAGGGAGGACAGATGCTCCCTATGGCTACACCTTC
v_gene: TRBV4-1
abundance: -
d_gene: -
j_gene: TRBJ1-2

CDR3aa: CASSPTSGATDTQYF
CDR3nt: TGTGCCAGCAGCCCGACTAGCGGGGCGACAGATACGCAGTATTTT
v_gene: TRBV3-1
abundance: few
d_gene: TRBD2
j_gene: TRBJ2-3

CDR3aa: CASSLGQGNTTYF
CDR3nt: TGTGCCAGCAGCTTGGGGCAGGGGAACACCACATATTTT
v_gene: TRBV5-6
abundance: -
d_gene: -
j_gene: TRBJ1-3

CDR3aa: CSATPRGNIPQYEQYF
CDR3nt: TGCAGTGCTACACCCAGGGGCAATATTCCCCAATACGAGCAGTACTTC
v_gene: TRBV20-1
abundance: few
d_gene: -
j_gene: TRBJ2-7

CDR3aa: CASWDRKYGNTIYF
CDR3nt: TGTGCCAGCTGGGACAGGAAGTATGGAAACACCATATATTTT
v_gene: TRBV3-1
abundance: -
d_gene: TRBD1
j_gene: TRBJ1-3

CDR3aa: CSAGGPGAPNEKLFF
CDR3nt: TGCAGTGCTGGGGGTCCGGGAGCCCCCAATGAAAAACTGTTTTTT
v_gene: TRBV20-1
abundance: few
d_gene: -
j_gene: TRBJ1-4

CDR3aa: CASRKTGLSYEQYF
CDR3nt: TGTGCCAGCAGAAAAACAGGGCTTTCCTACGAGCAGTACTTC
v_gene: TRBV7-9
abundance: -
d_gene: -
j_gene: TRBJ2-7

CDR3aa: CASSSRRQGKGYGYTF
CDR3nt: TGTGCCAGTAGTTCCCGGCGGCAGGGCAAGGGCTATGGCTACACCTTC
v_gene: TRBV19
abundance: -
d_gene: -
j_gene: TRBJ1-2

CDR3aa: CASSPWGGVDYGYTF
CDR3nt: TGTGCCAGCAGCCCATGGGGGGGGGTTGACTATGGCTACACCTTC
v_gene: TRBV7-2
abundance: few
d_gene: -
j_gene: TRBJ1-2

CDR3aa: CASGARQTNEKLFF
CDR3nt: TGTGCCAGCGGGGCTCGACAGACAAATGAAAAACTGTTTTTT
v_gene: TRBV25-1
abundance: -
d_gene: -
j_gene: TRBJ1-4

CDR3aa: CASSLWEGINEQFF
CDR3nt: TGTGCCAGCAGCTTGTGGGAGGGGATCAATGAGCAGTTCTTC
v_gene: TRBV5-4
abundance: -
d_gene: TRBD2
j_gene: TRBJ2-1

CDR3aa: CASSFQLLGADRGTDTQYF
CDR3nt: TGTGCCAGCAGCTTTCAACTTTTGGGGGCGGACAGGGGGACAGATACGCAGTATTTT
v_gene: TRBV13
abundance: few
d_gene: TRBD1
j_gene: TRBJ2-3

CDR3aa: CASSLAALVDEQFF
CDR3nt: TGTGCCAGCAGCCTAGCGGCCCTCGTAGATGAGCAGTTCTTC
v_gene: TRBV7-8
abundance: -
d_gene: TRBD2
j_gene: TRBJ2-1

CDR3aa: CASGDRADSYEQYF
CDR3nt: TGTGCCAGCGGTGATCGGGCGGACTCCTACGAGCAGTACTTC
v_gene: TRBV6-1
abundance: few
d_gene: -
j_gene: TRBJ2-7

CDR3aa: CASSYRLAGTSYNEQFF
CDR3nt: TGTGCCAGCAGCTACCGACTAGCGGGGACGAGCTACAATGAGCAGTTCTTC
v_gene: TRBV7-2
abundance: few
d_gene: TRBD2
j_gene: TRBJ2-1

CDR3aa: CASSFDFGAETQYF
CDR3nt: TGTGCCAGCAGCTTCGACTTCGGGGCCGAGACCCAGTACTTC
v_gene: TRBV11-2
abundance: few
d_gene: -
j_gene: TRBJ2-5

CDR3aa: CSGTPGLAVLSTDTQYF
CDR3nt: TGCAGTGGCACACCGGGACTAGCGGTTTTAAGCACAGATACGCAGTATTTT
v_gene: TRBV20-1
abundance: once
d_gene: TRBD2
j_gene: TRBJ2-3

CDR3aa: CASSILRASGSYEQFF
CDR3nt: TGTGCCAGCAGTATACTAAGGGCTAGCGGGAGCTATGAGCAGTTCTTC
v_gene: TRBV27
abundance: few
d_gene: TRBD2
j_gene: TRBJ2-1

CDR3aa: CASSSDGLWPQHF
CDR3nt: TGTGCCAGCAGCTCGGACGGATTGTGGCCCCAGCATTTT
v_gene: TRBV6-2/TRBV6-3
abundance: few
d_gene: -
j_gene: TRBJ1-5

CDR3aa: CASSGTWPNYEQYF
CDR3nt: TGTGCCAGCAGTGGAACATGGCCGAACTACGAGCAGTACTTC
v_gene: TRBV6-2/TRBV6-3
abundance: few
d_gene: -
j_gene: TRBJ2-7

CDR3aa: CASSDKIRLSEQFF
CDR3nt: TGTGCCAGCAGTGACAAGATACGTCTCTCTGAGCAGTTCTTC
v_gene: TRBV2
abundance: few
d_gene: -
j_gene: TRBJ2-1

CDR3aa: CASRRLVGRQETQYF
CDR3nt: TGTGCCAGCAGGCGCTTGGTCGGGAGACAAGAGACCCAGTACTTC
v_gene: TRBV6-5
abundance: few
d_gene: -
j_gene: TRBJ2-5

CDR3aa: CASSHVSQNYEQYF
CDR3nt: TGCGCCAGCAGCCATGTATCACAAAACTACGAGCAGTACTTC
v_gene: TRBV4-1
abundance: -
d_gene: -
j_gene: TRBJ2-7

CDR3aa: CASSSRDATDTQYF
CDR3nt: TGTGCCAGCAGCTCCCGGGACGCGACAGATACGCAGTATTTT
v_gene: TRBV13
abundance: -
d_gene: -
j_gene: TRBJ2-3

CDR3aa: CASSSTNRGSYEQYF
CDR3nt: TGTGCCAGCAGTTCAACAAACAGGGGATCCTACGAGCAGTACTTC
v_gene: TRBV6-2/TRBV6-3
abundance: -
d_gene: TRBD1
j_gene: TRBJ2-7

CDR3aa: CASTAGGDEQYF
CDR3nt: TGTGCCAGTACCGCAGGGGGCGACGAGCAGTACTTC
v_gene: TRBV19
abundance: -
d_gene: TRBD1
j_gene: TRBJ2-7

CDR3aa: CASSSRTANTEAFF
CDR3nt: TGTGCCAGCAGCTCGAGGACGGCGAACACTGAAGCTTTCTTT
v_gene: TRBV6-5
abundance: -
d_gene: -
j_gene: TRBJ1-1

CDR3aa: CASRSRPWGHQPQHF
CDR3nt: TGTGCCAGCAGGTCGCGGCCCTGGGGGCATCAGCCCCAGCATTTT
v_gene: TRBV21-1
abundance: few
d_gene: -
j_gene: TRBJ1-5

CDR3aa: CASSETTYEQYF
CDR3nt: TGTGCCAGCAGTGAGACGACCTACGAGCAGTACTTC
v_gene: TRBV2
abundance: -
d_gene: -
j_gene: TRBJ2-7

CDR3aa: CASGLWGDHQETQYF
CDR3nt: TGTGCCAGCGGTTTATGGGGGGACCACCAAGAGACCCAGTACTTC
v_gene: TRBV28
abundance: -
d_gene: -
j_gene: TRBJ2-5

CDR3aa: CASSRLIYNEQFF
CDR3nt: TGCGCCAGCAGCCGACTAATTTACAATGAGCAGTTCTTC
v_gene: TRBV4-3
abundance: -
d_gene: -
j_gene: TRBJ2-1